The subject of this entry is one TCR beta chain. The data originate from a study of T cell responses to AZD1222 COVID-19 vaccine. Germline CDR1 and CDR2: SNHLY and FYNNEI. CDR3 length equals 12 residues. With 6 bases clipped from V and 8 bases from J, the junction kept 6 bases outside the gene matches. The table came from immunoSEQ multiplex PCR; TCRdb's copy has only in-frame clones and leaves some out. The sample has more than 80,000 clones; 70% to 90% are singletons. The chain carries TRBV2 and TRBJ1-2, with 7 nucleotides matching TRBD1. This material consisted of peripheral blood, taken 28 days after the second AZD1222 dose. The clonotype was recovered from an adult who received the AZD1222 COVID-19 vaccine. CDR3 loop: CASRETGFGYTF. The CDR3 bases are TGTGCCAGCAGGGAGACAGGGTTCGGCTACACCTTC.